This T cell receptor beta chain comes out of a study of T cell responses to AZD1222 COVID-19 vaccine. Measured with immunoSEQ multiplex PCR; TCRdb has only the in-frame clones, and not every one. The profile shows about 100,000 clones, approximately 92% of them singletons. Germline V lookup: CDR1 LNHDA, CDR2 SQIVND (reference sequence). This CDR3 has 15 residues. After removal of 0 bases from V and 6 bases from J, the junction contained 3 bases not matched to a gene. V gene TRBV19 combines with J gene TRBJ2-1; 9 positions match TRBD2. This receptor was obtained from an adult who received the AZD1222 COVID-19 vaccine. Source: peripheral blood, taken 28 days after the second AZD1222 dose. Here the CDR3 DNA reads TGTGCCAGTAGTATAGAAGCGGGGGGCACCAATGAGCAGTTCTTC. This codes for CASSIEAGGTNEQFF.